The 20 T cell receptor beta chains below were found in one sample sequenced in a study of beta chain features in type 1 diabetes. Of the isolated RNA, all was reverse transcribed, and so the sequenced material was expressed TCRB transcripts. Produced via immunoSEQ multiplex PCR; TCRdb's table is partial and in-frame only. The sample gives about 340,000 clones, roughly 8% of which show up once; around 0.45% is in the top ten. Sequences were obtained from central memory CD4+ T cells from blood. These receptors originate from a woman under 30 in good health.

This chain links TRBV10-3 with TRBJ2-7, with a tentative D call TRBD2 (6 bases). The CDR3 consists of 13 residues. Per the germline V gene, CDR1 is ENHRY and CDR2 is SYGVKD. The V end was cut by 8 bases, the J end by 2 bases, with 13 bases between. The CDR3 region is CAILTSSAYEQYF. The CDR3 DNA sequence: TGTGCCATCTTAACTAGCAGCGCCTACGAGCAGTACTTC.

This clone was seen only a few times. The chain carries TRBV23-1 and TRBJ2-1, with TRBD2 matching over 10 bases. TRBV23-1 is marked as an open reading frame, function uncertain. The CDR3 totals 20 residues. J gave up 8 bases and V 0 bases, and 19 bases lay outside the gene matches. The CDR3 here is CASSQSFLFNTSGEFYEQFF. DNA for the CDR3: TGCGCCAGCAGTCAATCGTTTCTCTTTAATACTAGCGGGGAATTCTATGAGCAGTTCTTC.

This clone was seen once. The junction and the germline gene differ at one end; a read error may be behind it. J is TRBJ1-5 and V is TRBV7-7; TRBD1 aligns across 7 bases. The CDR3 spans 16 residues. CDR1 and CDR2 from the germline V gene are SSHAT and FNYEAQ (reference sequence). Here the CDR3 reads CASSADLEGANQPQHF. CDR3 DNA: TGTGCTAGCAGTGCGGACTTAGAGGGGGCGAATCAGCCCCAGCATTTT.

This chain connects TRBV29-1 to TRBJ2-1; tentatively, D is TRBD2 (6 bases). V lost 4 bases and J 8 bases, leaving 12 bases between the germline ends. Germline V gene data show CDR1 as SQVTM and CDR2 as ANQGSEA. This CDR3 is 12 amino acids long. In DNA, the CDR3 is TGCAGCGTTGGGGGGAGGTCCGATGAGCAGTTCTTC. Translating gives CSVGGRSDEQFF.

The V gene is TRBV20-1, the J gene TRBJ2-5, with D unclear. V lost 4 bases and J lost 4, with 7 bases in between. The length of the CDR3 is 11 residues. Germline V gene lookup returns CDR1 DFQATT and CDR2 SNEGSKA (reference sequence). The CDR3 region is CSAKNVETQYF. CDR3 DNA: TGCAGTGCTAAGAATGTAGAGACCCAGTACTTC.

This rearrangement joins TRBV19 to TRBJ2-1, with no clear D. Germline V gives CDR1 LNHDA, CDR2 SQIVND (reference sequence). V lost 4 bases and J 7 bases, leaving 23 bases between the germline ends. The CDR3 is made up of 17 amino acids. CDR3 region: CASSTRLVGIQRNEQFF. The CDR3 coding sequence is TGTGCCAGTAGTACCCGTTTGGTGGGTATCCAGAGGAATGAGCAGTTCTTC.

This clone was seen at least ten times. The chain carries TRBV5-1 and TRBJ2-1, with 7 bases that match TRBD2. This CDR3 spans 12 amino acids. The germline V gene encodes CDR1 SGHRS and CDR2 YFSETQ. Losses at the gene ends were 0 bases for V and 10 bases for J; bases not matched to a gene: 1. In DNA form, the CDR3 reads TGCGCCAGCAGCTTGGGCGGGAGCGAGCAGTTCTTC. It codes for CASSLGGSEQFF.

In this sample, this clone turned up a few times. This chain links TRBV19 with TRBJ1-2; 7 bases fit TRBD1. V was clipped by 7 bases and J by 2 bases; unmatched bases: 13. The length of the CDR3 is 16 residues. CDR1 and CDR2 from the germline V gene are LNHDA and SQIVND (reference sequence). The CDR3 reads CASNRAGTGVNYGYTF. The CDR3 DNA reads TGTGCCAGTAACCGCGCGGGAACAGGGGTGAACTATGGCTACACCTTC. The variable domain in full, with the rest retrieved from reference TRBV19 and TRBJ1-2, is DGGITQSPKYLFRKEGQNVTLSCEQNLNHDAMYWYRQDPGQGLRLIYYSQIVNDFQKGDIAEGYSVSREKKESFPLTVTSAQKNPTAFYLCASNRAGTGVNYGYTFGSGTRLTVV.

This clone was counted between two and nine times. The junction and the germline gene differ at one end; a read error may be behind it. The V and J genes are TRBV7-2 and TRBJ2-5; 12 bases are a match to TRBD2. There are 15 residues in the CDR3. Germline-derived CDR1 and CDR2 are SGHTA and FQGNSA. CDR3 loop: CASSLAGGGVETQYF. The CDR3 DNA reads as TGTGCCAGCAGCCTAGCGGGAGGGGGGGTAGAGACCCAGTACTTC.

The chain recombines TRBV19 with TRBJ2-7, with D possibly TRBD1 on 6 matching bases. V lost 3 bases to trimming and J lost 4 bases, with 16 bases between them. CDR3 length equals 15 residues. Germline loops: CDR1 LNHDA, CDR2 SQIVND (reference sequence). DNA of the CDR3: TGTGCCAGTAGTATTCGACAGGAACCCAGGTACGAGCAGTACTTC. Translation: CASSIRQEPRYEQYF.

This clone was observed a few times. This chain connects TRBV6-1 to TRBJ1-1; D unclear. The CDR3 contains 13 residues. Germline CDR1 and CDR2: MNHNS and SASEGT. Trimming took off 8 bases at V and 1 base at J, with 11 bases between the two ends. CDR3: CASERVRNTEAFF. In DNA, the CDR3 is TGTGCCAGCGAAAGGGTGAGGAACACTGAAGCTTTCTTT.

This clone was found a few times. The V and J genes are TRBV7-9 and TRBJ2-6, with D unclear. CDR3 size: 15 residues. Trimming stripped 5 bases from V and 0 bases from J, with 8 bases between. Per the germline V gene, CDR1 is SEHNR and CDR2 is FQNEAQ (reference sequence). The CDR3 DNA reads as TGTGCCAGCAGCCAAAGGAACTCTGGGGCCAACGTCCTGACTTTC. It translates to CASSQRNSGANVLTF.

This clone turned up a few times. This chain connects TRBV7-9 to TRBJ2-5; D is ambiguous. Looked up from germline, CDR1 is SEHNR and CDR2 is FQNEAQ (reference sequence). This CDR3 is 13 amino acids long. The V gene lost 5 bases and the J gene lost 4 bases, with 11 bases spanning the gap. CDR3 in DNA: TGTGCCAGCAGCCCCCGGACGGCAGAGACCCAGTACTTC. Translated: CASSPRTAETQYF.

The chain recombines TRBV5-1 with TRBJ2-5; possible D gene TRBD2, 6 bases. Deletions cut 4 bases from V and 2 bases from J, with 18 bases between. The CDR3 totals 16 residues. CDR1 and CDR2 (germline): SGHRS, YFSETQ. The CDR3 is CASSPGRTTQQETQYF. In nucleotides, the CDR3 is TGCGCCAGCAGCCCAGGGAGGACTACCCAACAAGAGACCCAGTACTTC.

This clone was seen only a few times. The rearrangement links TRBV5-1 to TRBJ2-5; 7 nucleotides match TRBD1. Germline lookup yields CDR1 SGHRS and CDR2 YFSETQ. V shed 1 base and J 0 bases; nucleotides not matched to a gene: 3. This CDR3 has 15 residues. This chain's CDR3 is CASSLRQGYQETQYF. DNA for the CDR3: TGCGCCAGCAGCTTGCGACAGGGTTACCAAGAGACCCAGTACTTC.

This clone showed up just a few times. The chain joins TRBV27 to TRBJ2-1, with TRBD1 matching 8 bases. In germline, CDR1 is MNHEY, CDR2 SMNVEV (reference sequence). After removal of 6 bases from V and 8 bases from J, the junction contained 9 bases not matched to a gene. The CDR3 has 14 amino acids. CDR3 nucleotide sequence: TGTGCCAGCAGGCGGACAGGGCCCGGGGATGAGCAGTTCTTC. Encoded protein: CASRRTGPGDEQFF.

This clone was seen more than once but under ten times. For the CDR3, the DNA is TGTGCCAGCAGCTCCCCCCACTACAGGGGCGACACCGGGGAGCTGTTTTTT. This sequence encodes CASSSPHYRGDTGELFF. The rearrangement links TRBV7-9 to TRBJ2-2, with 7 bases fitting TRBD1. This CDR3 region has 17 residues. V lost 4 bases and J lost 3; bases outside the gene matches: 11. Per germline, CDR1 SEHNR and CDR2 FQNEAQ (reference sequence).

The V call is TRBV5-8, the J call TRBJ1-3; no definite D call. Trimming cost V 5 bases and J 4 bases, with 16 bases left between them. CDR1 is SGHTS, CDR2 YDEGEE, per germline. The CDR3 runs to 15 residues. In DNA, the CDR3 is TGTGCCAGCAGAACGAGGAGATTGCCCGGAAACACCATATATTTT. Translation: CASRTRRLPGNTIYF.

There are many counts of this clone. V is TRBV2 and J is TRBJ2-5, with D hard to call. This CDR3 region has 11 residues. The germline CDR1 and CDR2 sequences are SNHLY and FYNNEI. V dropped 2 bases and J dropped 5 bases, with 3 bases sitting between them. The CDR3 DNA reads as TGTGCCAGCAGTGAATGGGAGACCCAGTACTTC. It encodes CASSEWETQYF. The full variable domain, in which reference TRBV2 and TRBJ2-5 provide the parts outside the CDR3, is EPEVTQTPSHQVTQMGQEVILRCVPISNHLYFYWYRQILGQKVEFLVSFYNNEISEKSEIFDDQFSVERPDGSNFTLKIRSTKLEDSAMYFCASSEWETQYFGPGTRLLVL.

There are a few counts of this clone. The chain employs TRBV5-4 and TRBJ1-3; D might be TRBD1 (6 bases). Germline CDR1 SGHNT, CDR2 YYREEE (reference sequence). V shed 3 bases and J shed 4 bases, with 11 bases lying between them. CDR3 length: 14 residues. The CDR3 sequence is CASSSKGQGNTIYF. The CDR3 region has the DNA TGTGCCAGCAGCTCAAAAGGACAGGGAAACACCATATATTTT.